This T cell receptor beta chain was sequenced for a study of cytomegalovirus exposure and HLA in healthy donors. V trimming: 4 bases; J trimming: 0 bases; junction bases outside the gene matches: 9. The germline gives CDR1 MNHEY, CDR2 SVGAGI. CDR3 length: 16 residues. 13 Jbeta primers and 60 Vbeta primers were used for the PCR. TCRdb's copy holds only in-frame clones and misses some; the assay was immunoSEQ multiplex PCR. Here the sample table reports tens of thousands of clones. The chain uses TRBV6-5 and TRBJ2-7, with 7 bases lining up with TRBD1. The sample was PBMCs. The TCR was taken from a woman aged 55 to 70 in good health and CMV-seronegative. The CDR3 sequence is CASSFGSSGGSYEQYF. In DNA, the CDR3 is TGTGCCAGCAGTTTTGGGTCCTCAGGGGGCTCCTACGAGCAGTACTTC.